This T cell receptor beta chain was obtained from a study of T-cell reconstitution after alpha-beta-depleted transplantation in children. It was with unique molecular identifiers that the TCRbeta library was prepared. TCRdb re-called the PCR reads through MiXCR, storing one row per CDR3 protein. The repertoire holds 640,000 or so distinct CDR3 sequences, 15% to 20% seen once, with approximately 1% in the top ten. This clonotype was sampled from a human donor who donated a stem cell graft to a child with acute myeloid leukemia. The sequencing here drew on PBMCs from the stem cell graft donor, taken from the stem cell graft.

CDR3 nucleotides: TGTGCCAGCAGCCCTGGGGACACTCACGAGCAGTACTTC. Encoded protein: CASSPGDTHEQYF. The J gene is TRBJ2-7, the V gene TRBV11-2; the D gene is possibly TRBD1 (6 bases). The ends were cut back, 5 bases at V and 5 bases at J, with 13 bases in the middle. The V gene's germline CDR1 is SGHAT and CDR2 FQNNGV. This CDR3 spans 13 amino acids.